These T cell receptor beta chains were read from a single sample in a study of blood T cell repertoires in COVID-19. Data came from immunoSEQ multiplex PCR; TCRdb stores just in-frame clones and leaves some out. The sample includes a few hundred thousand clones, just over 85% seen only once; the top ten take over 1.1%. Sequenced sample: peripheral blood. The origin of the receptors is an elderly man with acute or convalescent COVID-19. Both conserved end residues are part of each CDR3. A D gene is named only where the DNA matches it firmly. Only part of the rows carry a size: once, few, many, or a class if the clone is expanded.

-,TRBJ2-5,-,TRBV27,TGTGCCAGCAGCGGTAGCGTGAGGGAGACCCAGTACTTC,CASSGSVRETQYF
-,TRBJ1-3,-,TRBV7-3,TGTGCCAGCAGCTTAAGCGGGGCTTCGGGAAACACCATATATTTT,CASSLSGASGNTIYF
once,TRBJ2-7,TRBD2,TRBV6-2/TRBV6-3,TGTGCCAGCAGTTACTCTAACGGACTAGTCGGTACTGGTTACGAGTACGAGCAGTACTTC,CASSYSNGLVGTGYEYEQYF
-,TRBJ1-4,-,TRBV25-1,TGTGCCAGCAGTGATCTTAGGGGGGAAAAACTGTTTTTT,CASSDLRGEKLFF
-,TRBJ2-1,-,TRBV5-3,TGTGCCAGAAGCTTGCGACTAGTATTCAATGAGCAGTTCTTC,CARSLRLVFNEQFF
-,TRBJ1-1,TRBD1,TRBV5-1,TGCGCCAGCAGCTTGGATGGAGCTGTACAGGGGGACACTGAAGCTTTCTTT,CASSLDGAVQGDTEAFF
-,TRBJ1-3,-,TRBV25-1,TGTGCCAGCAGTGAATACGATGGACAGATTGGAAACACCATATATTTT,CASSEYDGQIGNTIYF
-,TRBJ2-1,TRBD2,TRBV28,TGTGCCAGCACAAGGGCTAGCGGGAGGGCCAGGAACAATGAGCAGTTCTTC,CASTRASGRARNNEQFF
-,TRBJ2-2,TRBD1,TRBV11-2,TGTGCCAGCAGCTTAGCCGGGACAGTGAACACCGGGGAGCTGTTTTTT,CASSLAGTVNTGELFF
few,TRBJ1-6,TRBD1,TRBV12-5,TGTGCTAGTGGTTCGACAGGGAGATATAATTCACCCCTCCACTTT,CASGSTGRYNSPLHF
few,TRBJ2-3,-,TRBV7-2,TGTGCCAGCAGCTCGACTCTGGCAGATACGCAGTATTTT,CASSSTLADTQYF
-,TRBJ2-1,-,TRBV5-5,TGTGCCAGCAGCGTCCCATACATTGAGCAGTTCTTC,CASSVPYIEQFF
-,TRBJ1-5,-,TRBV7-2,TGTGCCAGCAGCACAACCGGGAACAATCAGCCCCAGCATTTT,CASSTTGNNQPQHF
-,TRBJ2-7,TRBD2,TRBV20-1,TGCAGTGCTAGTTTAGCGGGATCTACCCTGAGGGCCTACGAGCAGTACTTC,CSASLAGSTLRAYEQYF
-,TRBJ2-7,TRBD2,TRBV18,TGTGCCAGCCGGGGACTAGCGGGAGAAGGGCAGTACTTC,CASRGLAGEGQYF
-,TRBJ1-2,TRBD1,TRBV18,TGTGCCAGCTCACCACCGCCAGGGGGCCCCGAGGGCTACACCTTC,CASSPPPGGPEGYTF
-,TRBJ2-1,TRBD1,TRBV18,TGTGCCAGCTCACCACGACAGGGCCACAATGAGCAGTTCTTC,CASSPRQGHNEQFF
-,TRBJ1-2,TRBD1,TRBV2,TGTGCCAGCAGCCTCGGGACAGTGAGGGGTGGCTACACCTTC,CASSLGTVRGGYTF
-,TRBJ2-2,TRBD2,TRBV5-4,TGTGCCAGCAGCTCCGGGGGGGCTAGCACCGGGGAGCTGTTTTTT,CASSSGGASTGELFF
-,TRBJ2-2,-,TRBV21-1,TGTGCCAGCAGCTCTCGCCCAGGACCGGACAGGGGCGATCCCGGGGAGCTGTTTTTT,CASSSRPGPDRGDPGELFF
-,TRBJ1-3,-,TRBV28,TGTGCCAGCAGCATTAGTCTTGACTCTGGAAACACCATATATTTT,CASSISLDSGNTIYF
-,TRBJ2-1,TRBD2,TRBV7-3,TGTGCCAGCAGCTTAACTGGGCGGGGGGACCCCAATGAGCAGTTCTTC,CASSLTGRGDPNEQFF
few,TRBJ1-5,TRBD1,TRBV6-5,TGTGCCAGCAGATACAGGGGGAGCAATCAGCCCCAGCATTTT,CASRYRGSNQPQHF
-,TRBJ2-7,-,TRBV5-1,TGCGCCAGCAGCTCCAGTCCAACCTACGAGCAGTACTTC,CASSSSPTYEQYF
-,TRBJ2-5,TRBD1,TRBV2,TGTGCCAGCAGACGACAGGGGCTAGGACAAGAGACCCAGTACTTC,CASRRQGLGQETQYF
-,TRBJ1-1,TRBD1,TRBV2,TGTGCCAGCAGTGGACAGGGACGAGGTACTGAAGCTTTCTTT,CASSGQGRGTEAFF
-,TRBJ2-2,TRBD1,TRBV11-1,TGTGCCAGCAGCTTGGGACAGGGGGCAAACACCGGGGAGCTGTTTTTT,CASSLGQGANTGELFF
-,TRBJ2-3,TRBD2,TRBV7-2,TGTGCCAGCAGCGATGGACTAGCGGGGTACACAGATACGCAGTATTTT,CASSDGLAGYTDTQYF
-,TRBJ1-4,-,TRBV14,TGTGCCAGCAGCCTCACCAGGGGAGCTAATGAAAAACTGTTTTTT,CASSLTRGANEKLFF
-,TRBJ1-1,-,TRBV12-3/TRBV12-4,TGTGCCAGCAGTTTATTGGGGAGGACTGAAGCTTTCTTT,CASSLLGRTEAFF
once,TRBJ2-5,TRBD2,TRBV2,TGTGCCAGCAGCGTCGACAGCGGGGGTGGAGAGACCCAGTACTTC,CASSVDSGGGETQYF
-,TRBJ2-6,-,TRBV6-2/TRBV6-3,TGTGCCAGCAGTTCAGGGGGACTGATCTCTGGGGCCAACGTCCTGACTTTC,CASSSGGLISGANVLTF
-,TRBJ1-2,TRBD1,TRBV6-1,TGTGCCAGCAGTGAAGGGGGGACAGGCTATGGCTACACCTTC,CASSEGGTGYGYTF
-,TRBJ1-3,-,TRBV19,TGTGCCACGGACAGAGGAAACACCATATATTTT,CATDRGNTIYF
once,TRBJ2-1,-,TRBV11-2,TGTGCCAGCTCGGGGGACTCCTACAATGAGCAGTTCTTC,CASSGDSYNEQFF
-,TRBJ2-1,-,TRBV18,TGTGCCAGTTCGGACAGTCGGAACAATGAGCAGTTCTTC,CASSDSRNNEQFF
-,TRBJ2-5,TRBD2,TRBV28,TGTGCCAGTAGACTAGCGGGGCAAGAGACCCAGTACTTC,CASRLAGQETQYF